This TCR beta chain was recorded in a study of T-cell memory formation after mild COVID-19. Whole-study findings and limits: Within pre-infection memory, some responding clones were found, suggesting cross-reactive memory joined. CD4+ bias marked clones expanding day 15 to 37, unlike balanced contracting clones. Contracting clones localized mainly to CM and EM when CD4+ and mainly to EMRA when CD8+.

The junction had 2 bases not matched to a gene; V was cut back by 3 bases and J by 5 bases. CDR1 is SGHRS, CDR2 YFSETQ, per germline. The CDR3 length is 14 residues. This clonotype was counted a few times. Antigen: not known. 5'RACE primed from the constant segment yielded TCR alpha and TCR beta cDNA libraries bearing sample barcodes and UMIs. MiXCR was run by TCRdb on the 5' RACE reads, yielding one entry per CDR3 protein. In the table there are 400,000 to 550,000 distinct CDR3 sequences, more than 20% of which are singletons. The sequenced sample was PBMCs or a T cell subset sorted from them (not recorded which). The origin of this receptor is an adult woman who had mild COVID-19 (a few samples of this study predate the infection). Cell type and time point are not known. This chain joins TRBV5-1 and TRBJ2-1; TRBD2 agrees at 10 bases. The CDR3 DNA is TGCGCCAGCAGCTACCTAGCGGGGGACAATGAGCAGTTCTTC. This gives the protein CASSYLAGDNEQFF.